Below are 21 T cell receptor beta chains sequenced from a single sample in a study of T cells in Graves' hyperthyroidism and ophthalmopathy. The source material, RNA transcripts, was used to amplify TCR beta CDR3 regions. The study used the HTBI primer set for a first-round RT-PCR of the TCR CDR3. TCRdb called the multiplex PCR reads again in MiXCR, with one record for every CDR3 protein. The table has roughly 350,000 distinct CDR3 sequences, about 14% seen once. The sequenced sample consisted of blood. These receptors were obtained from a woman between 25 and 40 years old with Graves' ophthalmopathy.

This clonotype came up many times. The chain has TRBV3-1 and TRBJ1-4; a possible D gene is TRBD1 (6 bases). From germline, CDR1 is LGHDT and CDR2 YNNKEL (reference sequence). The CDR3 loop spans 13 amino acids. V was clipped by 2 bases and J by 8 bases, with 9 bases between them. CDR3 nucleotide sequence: TGTGCCAGCAGCCAACGCGGGGGCGAAAAACTGTTTTTT. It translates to CASSQRGGEKLFF.

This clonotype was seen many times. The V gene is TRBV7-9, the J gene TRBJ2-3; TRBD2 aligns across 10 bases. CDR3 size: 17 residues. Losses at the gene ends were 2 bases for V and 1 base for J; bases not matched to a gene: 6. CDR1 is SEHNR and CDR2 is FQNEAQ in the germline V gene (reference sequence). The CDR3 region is CASSLPLAGARTDTQYF. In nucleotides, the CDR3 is TGTGCCAGCAGCTTACCGCTAGCGGGGGCCCGCACAGATACGCAGTATTTT.

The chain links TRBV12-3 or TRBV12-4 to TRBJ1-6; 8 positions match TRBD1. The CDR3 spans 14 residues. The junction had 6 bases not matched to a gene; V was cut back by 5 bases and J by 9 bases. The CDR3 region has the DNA TGTGCCAGCAGTGAACAGGGGGGAATTTCACCCCTCCACTTT. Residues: CASSEQGGISPLHF.

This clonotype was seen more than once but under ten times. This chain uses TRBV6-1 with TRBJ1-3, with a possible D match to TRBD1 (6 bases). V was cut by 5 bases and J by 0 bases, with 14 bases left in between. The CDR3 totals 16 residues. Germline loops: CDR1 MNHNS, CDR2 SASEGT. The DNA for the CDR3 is TGTGCCAGCAGTTCGGTGGGGGCCGCCTCTGGAAACACCATATATTTT. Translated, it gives CASSSVGAASGNTIYF.

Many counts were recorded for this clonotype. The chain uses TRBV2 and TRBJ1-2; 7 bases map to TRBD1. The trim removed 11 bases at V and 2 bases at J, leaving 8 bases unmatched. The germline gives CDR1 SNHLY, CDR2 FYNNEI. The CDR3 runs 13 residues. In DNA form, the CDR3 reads TGTGCCCCAAGGGGGGGACAGAACTATGGCTACACCTTC. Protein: CAPRGGQNYGYTF.

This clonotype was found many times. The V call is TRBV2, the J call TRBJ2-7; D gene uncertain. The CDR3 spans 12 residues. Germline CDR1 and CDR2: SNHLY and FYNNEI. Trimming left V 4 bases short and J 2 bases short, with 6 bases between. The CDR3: CASSGNPYEQYF. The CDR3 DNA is TGTGCCAGCAGTGGAAACCCCTACGAGCAGTACTTC.

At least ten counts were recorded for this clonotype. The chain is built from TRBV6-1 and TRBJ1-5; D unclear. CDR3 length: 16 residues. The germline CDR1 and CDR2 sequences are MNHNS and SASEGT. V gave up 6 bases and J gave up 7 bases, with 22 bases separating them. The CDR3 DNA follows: TGTGCCAGCAGCCCAAAGGGCTGGGCCCTGGGGCAGCCCCAGCATTTT. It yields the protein CASSPKGWALGQPQHF.

The CDR3 DNA follows: TGTGCCAGCAGCCCCCGGGGGGGGGGCCCAGATACGCAGTATTTT. As protein: CASSPRGGGPDTQYF. J is TRBJ2-3 and V is TRBV3-1, with 8 bases fitting TRBD2. Germline-derived CDR1 and CDR2 are LGHDT and YNNKEL (reference sequence). With 4 bases clipped from V and 4 bases from J, the junction kept 7 bases outside the gene matches. The CDR3 covers 15 residues.

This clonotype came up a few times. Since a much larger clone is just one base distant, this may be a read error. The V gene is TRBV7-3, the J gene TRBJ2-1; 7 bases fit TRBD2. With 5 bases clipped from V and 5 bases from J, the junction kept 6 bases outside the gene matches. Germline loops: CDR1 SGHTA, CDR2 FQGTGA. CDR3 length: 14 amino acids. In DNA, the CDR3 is TGTGCCAGCAGCGGGGGGGGGGGGGACAATGAGCAGTTCTTC. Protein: CASSGGGGDNEQFF.

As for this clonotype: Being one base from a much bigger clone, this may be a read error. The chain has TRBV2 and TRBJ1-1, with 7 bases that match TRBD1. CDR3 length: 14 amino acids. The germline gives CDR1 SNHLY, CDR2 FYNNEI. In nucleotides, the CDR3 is TGTGCCAGCAGAGAATACAGGGGCGGCACTGAAGCTCTCTTT. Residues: CASREYRGGTEALF.

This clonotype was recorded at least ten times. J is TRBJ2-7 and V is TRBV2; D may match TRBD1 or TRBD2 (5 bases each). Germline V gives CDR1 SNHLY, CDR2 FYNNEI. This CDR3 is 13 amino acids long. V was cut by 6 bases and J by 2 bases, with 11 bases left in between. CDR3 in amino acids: CASSRDGPYEQYF. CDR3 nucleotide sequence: TGTGCCAGCAGCAGGGACGGTCCCTACGAGCAGTACTTC.

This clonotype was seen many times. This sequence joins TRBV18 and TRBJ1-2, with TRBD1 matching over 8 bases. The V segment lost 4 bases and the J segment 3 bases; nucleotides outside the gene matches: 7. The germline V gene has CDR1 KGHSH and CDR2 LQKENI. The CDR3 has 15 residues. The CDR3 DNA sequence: TGTGCCAGCTCACAATTGACAGGGGACGACTATGGCTACACCTTC. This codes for CASSQLTGDDYGYTF. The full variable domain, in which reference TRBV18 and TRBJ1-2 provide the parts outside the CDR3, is NAGVMQNPRHLVRRRGQEARLRCSPMKGHSHVYWYRQLPEEGLKFMVYLQKENIIDESGMPKERFSAEFPKEGPSILRIQQVVRGDSAAYFCASSQLTGDDYGYTFGSGTRLTVV.

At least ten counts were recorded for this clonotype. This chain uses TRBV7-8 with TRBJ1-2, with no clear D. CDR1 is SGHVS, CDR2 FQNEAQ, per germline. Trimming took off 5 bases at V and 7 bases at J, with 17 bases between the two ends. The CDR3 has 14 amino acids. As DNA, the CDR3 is TGTGCCAGCAGCGTACAAGGGAAGGTTGGTGGCTACACCTTC. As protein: CASSVQGKVGGYTF.

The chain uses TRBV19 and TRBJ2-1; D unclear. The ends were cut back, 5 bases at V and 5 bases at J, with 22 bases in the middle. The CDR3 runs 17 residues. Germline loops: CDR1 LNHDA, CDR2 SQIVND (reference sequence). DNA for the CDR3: TGTGCCAGTAGTCGCCCCACTGGGTGGGTTAGGAACAATGAGCAGTTCTTC. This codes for CASSRPTGWVRNNEQFF. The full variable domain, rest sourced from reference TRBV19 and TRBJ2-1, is DGGITQSPKYLFRKEGQNVTLSCEQNLNHDAMYWYRQDPGQGLRLIYYSQIVNDFQKGDIAEGYSVSREKKESFPLTVTSAQKNPTAFYLCASSRPTGWVRNNEQFFGPGTRLTVL.

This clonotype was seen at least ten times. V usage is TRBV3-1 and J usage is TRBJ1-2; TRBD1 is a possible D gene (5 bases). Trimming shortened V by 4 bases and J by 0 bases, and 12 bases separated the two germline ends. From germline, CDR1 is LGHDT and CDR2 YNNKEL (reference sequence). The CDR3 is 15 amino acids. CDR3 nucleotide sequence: TGTGCCAGCAGCCCCTCAGGGAGGACTAACTATGGCTACACCTTC. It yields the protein CASSPSGRTNYGYTF.

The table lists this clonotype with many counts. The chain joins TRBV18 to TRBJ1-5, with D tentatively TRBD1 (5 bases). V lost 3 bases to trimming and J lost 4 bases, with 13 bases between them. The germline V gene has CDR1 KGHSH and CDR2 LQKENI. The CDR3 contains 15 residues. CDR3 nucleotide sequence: TGTGCCAGCTCACCGGGGCCGGGCCAAAATCAGCCCCAGCATTTT. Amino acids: CASSPGPGQNQPQHF.

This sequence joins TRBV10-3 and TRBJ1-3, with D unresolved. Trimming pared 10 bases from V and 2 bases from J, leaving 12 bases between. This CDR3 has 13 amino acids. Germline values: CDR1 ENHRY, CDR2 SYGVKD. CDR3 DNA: TGTGCCAACTTTCCCGGGACTGGAAACACCATATATTTT. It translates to CANFPGTGNTIYF.

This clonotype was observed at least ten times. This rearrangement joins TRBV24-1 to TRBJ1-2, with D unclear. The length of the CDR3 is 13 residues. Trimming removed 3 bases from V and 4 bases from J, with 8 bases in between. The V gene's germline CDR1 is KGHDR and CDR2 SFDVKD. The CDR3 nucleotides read TGTGCCACCAGTGATCCAAAGATCTATGGCTACACCTTC. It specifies CATSDPKIYGYTF.

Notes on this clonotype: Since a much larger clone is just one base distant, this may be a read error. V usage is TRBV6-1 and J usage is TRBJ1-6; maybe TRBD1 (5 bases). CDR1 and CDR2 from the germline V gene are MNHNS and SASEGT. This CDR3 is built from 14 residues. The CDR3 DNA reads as TGTGCCAGCAGTGAATGGGGGGTTAATTCACCCCCCCACTTT. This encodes CASSEWGVNSPPHF.

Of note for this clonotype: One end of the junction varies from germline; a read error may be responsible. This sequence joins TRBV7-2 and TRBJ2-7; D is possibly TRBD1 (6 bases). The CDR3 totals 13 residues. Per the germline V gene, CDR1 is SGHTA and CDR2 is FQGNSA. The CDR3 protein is CASSPGQPYGQYF. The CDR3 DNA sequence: TGTGCCAGCAGCCCGGGACAACCATACGGGCAGTACTTC.

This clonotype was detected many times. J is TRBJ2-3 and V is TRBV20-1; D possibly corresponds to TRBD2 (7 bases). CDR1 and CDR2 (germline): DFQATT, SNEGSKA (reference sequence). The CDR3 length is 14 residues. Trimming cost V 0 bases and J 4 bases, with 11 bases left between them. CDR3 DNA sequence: TGCAGTGCTAGAGAGGGGGGGGCAGCAGATACGCAGTATTTT. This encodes CSAREGGAADTQYF.